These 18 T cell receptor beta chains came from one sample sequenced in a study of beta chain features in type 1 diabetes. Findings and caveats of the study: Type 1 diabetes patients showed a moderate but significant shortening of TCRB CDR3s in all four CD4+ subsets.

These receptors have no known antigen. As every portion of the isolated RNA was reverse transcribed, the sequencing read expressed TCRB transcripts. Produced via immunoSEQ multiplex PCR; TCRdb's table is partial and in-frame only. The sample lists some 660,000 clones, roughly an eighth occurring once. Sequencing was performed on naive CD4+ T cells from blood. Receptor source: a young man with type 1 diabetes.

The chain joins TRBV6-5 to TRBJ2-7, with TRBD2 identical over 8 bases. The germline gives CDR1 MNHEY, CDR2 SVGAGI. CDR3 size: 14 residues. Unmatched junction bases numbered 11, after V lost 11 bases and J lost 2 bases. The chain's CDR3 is CALRAGGKTYEQYF. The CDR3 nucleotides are TGTGCCTTACGGGCGGGAGGTAAGACCTACGAGCAGTACTTC.

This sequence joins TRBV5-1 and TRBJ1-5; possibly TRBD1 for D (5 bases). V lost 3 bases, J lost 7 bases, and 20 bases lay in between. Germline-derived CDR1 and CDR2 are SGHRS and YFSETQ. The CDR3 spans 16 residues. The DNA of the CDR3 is TGCGCCAGCAGCTCCCCCTCAGGACGCTCAGGGCAGCCCCAGCATTTT. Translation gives CASSSPSGRSGQPQHF.

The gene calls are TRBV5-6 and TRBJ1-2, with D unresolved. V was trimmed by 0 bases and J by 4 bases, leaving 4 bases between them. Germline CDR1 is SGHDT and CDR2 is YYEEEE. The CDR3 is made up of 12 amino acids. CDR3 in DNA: TGTGCCAGCAGCTTGGACGTCTATGGCTACACCTTC. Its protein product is CASSLDVYGYTF.

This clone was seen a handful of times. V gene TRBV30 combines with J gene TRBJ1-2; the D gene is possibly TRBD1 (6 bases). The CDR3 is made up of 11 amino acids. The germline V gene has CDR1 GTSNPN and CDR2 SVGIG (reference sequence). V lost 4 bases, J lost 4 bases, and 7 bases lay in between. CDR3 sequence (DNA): TGTGCCTGGAAACAGGGCTATGGCTACACCTTC. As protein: CAWKQGYGYTF.

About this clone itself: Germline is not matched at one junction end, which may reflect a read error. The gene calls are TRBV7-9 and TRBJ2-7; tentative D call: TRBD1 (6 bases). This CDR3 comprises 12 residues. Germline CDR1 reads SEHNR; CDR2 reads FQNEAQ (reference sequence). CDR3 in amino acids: CASSSQGGHLNF. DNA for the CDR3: TGTGCCAGCAGCTCACAAGGGGGTCACCTCAACTTC.

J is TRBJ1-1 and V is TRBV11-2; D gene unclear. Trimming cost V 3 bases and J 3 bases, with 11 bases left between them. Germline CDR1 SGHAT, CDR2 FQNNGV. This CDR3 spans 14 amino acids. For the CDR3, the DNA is TGTGCCAGCAGCTTGGCAGGTGGGTACACTGAAGCTTTCTTT. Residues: CASSLAGGYTEAFF. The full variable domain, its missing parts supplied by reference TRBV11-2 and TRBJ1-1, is EAGVAQSPRYKIIEKRQSVAFWCNPISGHATLYWYQQILGQGPKLLIQFQNNGVVDDSQLPKDRFSAERLKGVDSTLKIQPAKLEDSAVYLCASSLAGGYTEAFFGQGTRLTVV.

CDR3 residues: CASSLAGTQETQYF. CDR3 DNA: TGTGCCAGCAGCTTAGCGGGGACACAAGAGACCCAGTACTTC. The V call is TRBV7-6, the J call TRBJ2-5; maybe TRBD1 (6 bases). CDR1 and CDR2 (germline): SGHVS, FNYEAQ. V dropped 0 bases and J dropped 2 bases, with 7 bases sitting between them. The CDR3 has 14 amino acids.

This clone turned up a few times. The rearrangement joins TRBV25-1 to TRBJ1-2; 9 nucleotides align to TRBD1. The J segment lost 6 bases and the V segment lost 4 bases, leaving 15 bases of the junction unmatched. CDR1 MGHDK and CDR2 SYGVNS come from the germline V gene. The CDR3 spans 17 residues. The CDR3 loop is CASSGTGALLATDGYTF. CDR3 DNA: TGTGCCAGCAGTGGGACAGGGGCCCTCTTAGCTACTGATGGCTACACCTTC.

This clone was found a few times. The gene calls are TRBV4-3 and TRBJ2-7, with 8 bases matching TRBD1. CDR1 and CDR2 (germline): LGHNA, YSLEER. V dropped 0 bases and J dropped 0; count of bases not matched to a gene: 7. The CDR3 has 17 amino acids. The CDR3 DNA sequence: TGCGCCAGCAGCCAAGAGTTCGGGACAGGCAGCTCCTACGAGCAGTACTTC. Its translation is CASSQEFGTGSSYEQYF.

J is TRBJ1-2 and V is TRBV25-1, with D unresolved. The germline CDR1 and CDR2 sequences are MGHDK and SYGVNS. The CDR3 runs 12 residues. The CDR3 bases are TGTGCACCAGCAATTAACAGAGACGGCTACACCTTC. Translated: CAPAINRDGYTF.

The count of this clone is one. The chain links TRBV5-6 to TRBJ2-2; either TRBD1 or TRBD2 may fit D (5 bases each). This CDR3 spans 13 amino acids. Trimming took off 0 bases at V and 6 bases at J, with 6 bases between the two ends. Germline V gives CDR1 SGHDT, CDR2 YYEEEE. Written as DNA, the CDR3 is TGTGCCAGCAGCTTGGGGGGACCCGGGGAGCTGTTTTTT. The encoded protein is CASSLGGPGELFF.

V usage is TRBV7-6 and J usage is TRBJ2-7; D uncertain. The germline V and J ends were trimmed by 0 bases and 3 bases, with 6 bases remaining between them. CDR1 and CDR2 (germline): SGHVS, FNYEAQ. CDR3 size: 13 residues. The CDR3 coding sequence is TGTGCCAGCAGCTTAGCCGGATTCTACGAGCAGTACTTC. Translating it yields CASSLAGFYEQYF.

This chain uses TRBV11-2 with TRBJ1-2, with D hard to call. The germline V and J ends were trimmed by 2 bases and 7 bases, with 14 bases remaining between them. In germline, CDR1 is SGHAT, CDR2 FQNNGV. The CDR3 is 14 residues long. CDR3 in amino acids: CASSLTGSGSGYTF. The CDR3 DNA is TGTGCCAGCAGCTTAACGGGATCGGGAAGTGGCTACACCTTC.

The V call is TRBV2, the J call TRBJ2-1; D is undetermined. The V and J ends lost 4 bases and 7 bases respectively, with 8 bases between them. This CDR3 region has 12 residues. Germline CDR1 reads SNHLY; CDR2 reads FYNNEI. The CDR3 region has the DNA TGTGCCAGCAGTGTCAGATTGAATGAGCAGTTCTTC. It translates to CASSVRLNEQFF.

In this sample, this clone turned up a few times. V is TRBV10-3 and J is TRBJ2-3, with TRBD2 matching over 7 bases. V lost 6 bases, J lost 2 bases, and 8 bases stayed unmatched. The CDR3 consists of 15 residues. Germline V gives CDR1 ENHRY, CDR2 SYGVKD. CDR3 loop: CAIRGGDGSTDTQYF. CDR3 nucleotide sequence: TGTGCCATCAGGGGGGGGGACGGATCCACAGATACGCAGTATTTT.

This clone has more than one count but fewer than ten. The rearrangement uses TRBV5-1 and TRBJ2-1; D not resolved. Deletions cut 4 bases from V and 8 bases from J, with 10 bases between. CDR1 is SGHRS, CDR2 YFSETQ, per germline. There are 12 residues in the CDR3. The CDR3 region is CASSPPSDEQFF. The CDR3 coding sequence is TGCGCCAGCAGCCCCCCCTCCGATGAGCAGTTCTTC.

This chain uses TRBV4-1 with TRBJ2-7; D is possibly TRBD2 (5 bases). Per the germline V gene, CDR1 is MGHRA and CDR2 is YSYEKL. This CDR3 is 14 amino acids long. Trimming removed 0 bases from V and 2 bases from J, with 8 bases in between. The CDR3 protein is CASSQDGLTYEQYF. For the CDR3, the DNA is TGCGCCAGCAGCCAAGACGGACTGACCTACGAGCAGTACTTC.

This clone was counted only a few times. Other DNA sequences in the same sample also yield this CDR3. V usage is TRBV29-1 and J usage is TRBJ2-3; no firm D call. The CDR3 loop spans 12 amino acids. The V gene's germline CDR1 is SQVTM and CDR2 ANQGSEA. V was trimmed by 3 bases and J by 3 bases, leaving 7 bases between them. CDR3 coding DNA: TGCAGCGTTGACCTGGGAACAGATACGCAGTATTTT. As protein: CSVDLGTDTQYF.